This T cell receptor (beta chain) is from a study of OX40 agonist ivuxolimab in advanced cancers. Overall study context: Given to patients was ivuxolimab, an agonistic anti-OX40 (CD134) antibody.

Study-wide findings and caveats: Clonal expansion in partial responders at 0.1-3.0 mg/kg ranked among the lowest.

A note on this clone: Antigen specificity is unknown.

TCRdb keeps only in-frame clones here, not all; method: immunoSEQ multiplex PCR. The table includes 73,000 or so clones, 80% to 90% detected once. This CDR3 has 14 amino acids. V was pared by 0 bases and J by 4 bases, with 10 bases between. CDR1 is SGHRS, CDR2 YFSETQ, per germline. The sequenced sample was CD4+ or CD8+ T cells sorted from blood, obtained in a trial of the OX40 agonist ivuxolimab. The rearrangement links TRBV5-1 to TRBJ1-2; tentative D call: TRBD1 (5 bases). This TCR came from an adult with an advanced solid tumor such as melanoma, head and neck, liver or kidney cancer. CDR3 in DNA: TGCGCCAGCAGCTTGGCCCCAGGGACCTATGGCTACACCTTC. Encoded protein: CASSLAPGTYGYTF. Supplemented by reference TRBV5-1 and TRBJ1-2, the full variable domain reads KAGVTQTPRYLIKTRGQQVTLSCSPISGHRSVSWYQQTPGQGLQFLFEYFSETQRNKGNFPGRFSGRQFSNSRSEMNVSTLELGDSALYLCASSLAPGTYGYTFGSGTRLTVV.